These 25 T cell receptor beta chains share one sample of origin, sequenced in a study of OX40 agonist ivuxolimab in advanced cancers. Sequenced by immunoSEQ multiplex PCR; TCRdb stores in-frame clones only, minus some. This sample carries about 64,000 clones, 88% of them seen once, and the ten largest clones take roughly 0.67%. Sequences were derived from CD4+ or CD8+ T cells sorted from blood, sampled in a trial of the OX40 agonist ivuxolimab. Receptors were obtained from an adult with an advanced solid tumor such as melanoma, head and neck, liver or kidney cancer.

V usage is TRBV21-1 and J usage is TRBJ2-5; the table calls TRBD2, which could not be checked here. TRBV21-1 corresponds to a pseudogene. This CDR3 comprises 19 residues. The CDR3 region has the DNA TGTGCCAGCAGTCAAGGACTAGCGGGAGCCCGATGGTGCCAAGAGACCCAGTACTTC. This gives the protein CASSQGLAGARWCQETQYF.

This clone was observed a few times. The V call is TRBV28, the J call TRBJ2-7; tentatively, D is TRBD1 (5 bases). This CDR3 is built from 15 residues. V dropped 3 bases and J dropped 2 bases, with 14 bases sitting between them. The germline CDR1 and CDR2 sequences are MDHEN and SYDVKM. In DNA, the CDR3 is TGTGCCAGCAGTTTGTCGTGGCAGACAGCCTACGAGCAGTACTTC. It encodes CASSLSWQTAYEQYF.

Regarding this clone: At one end the junction does not follow the germline gene, possibly because of a read error. The chain is built from TRBV5-1 and TRBJ2-3, with D uncertain. Germline-derived CDR1 and CDR2 are SGHRS and YFSETQ. The CDR3 has 13 amino acids. The CDR3 protein is CTSGFDPIDTQYF. The CDR3 DNA reads as TGCACCAGTGGATTCGACCCCATAGATACGCAGTATTTT.

The chain has TRBV28 and TRBJ2-5; no clear D. The germline gives CDR1 MDHEN, CDR2 SYDVKM. Trimming removed 2 bases from V and 5 bases from J, with 9 bases in between. The CDR3 loop spans 13 amino acids. The DNA for the CDR3 is TGTGCCAGCAGTTTAACCAGTCCCGAGACCCAGTACTTC. Its protein product is CASSLTSPETQYF.

V and J are TRBV7-6 and TRBJ2-5; maybe TRBD2 (6 bases). The CDR3 is 11 residues long. Germline values: CDR1 SGHVS, CDR2 FNYEAQ. The V end was cut by 7 bases, the J end by 5 bases, with 8 bases between. The CDR3 loop reads CASTGGETQYF. The CDR3 nucleotides are TGTGCCAGCACAGGAGGGGAGACCCAGTACTTC. The full variable domain, in which reference TRBV7-6 and TRBJ2-5 provide the parts outside the CDR3, is GAGVSQSPRYKVTKRGQDVALRCDPISGHVSLYWYRQALGQGPEFLTYFNYEAQQDKSGLPNDRFSAERPEGSISTLTIQRTEQRDSAMYRCASTGGETQYFGPGTRLLVL.

The chain couples TRBV19 to TRBJ1-4; D might be TRBD1 (5 bases). Trimming pared 8 bases from V and 5 bases from J, leaving 12 bases between. This CDR3 is 13 amino acids long. Germline V gene sequence: CDR1 LNHDA, CDR2 SQIVND (reference sequence). CDR3 coding DNA: TGTGCCAGTGAGGGACTTGGGAATGAAAAACTGTTTTTT. It is translated as CASEGLGNEKLFF.

The chain has TRBV6-1 and TRBJ1-1, with unresolved D. V was trimmed by 2 bases and J by 4 bases, leaving 8 bases between them. CDR1 is MNHNS and CDR2 is SASEGT in the germline V gene. The CDR3 length is 13 residues. In nucleotides, the CDR3 is TGTGCCAGCAGTGAACTCTCGACCACTGAAGCTTTCTTT. Protein product: CASSELSTTEAFF.

V and J are TRBV4-1 and TRBJ2-7; TRBD1 agrees at 10 bases. CDR1 and CDR2 (germline): MGHRA, YSYEKL. V lost 5 bases to trimming and J lost 7 bases; unmatched junction nucleotides: 11. This CDR3 has 15 residues. The CDR3 spells CASSETGQGVGEQYF. CDR3 DNA: TGCGCCAGCAGCGAAACAGGACAGGGGGTAGGGGAGCAGTACTTC.

This chain connects TRBV19 to TRBJ1-2, with 8 nucleotides matching TRBD1. The CDR3 is 14 amino acids. Germline loops: CDR1 LNHDA, CDR2 SQIVND (reference sequence). V was clipped by 7 bases and J by 2 bases; unmatched bases: 6. DNA of the CDR3: TGTGCCAGTACCGTGACAGGGGCGAACTATGGCTACACCTTC. This translates into CASTVTGANYGYTF.

This clone showed up just a few times. V and J are TRBV19 and TRBJ1-1, with D unclear. Trimming cost V 5 bases and J 7 bases, with 14 bases left between them. There are 13 residues in the CDR3. Germline V gene lookup returns CDR1 LNHDA and CDR2 SQIVND (reference sequence). Here the CDR3 DNA reads TGTGCCAGTAGTTCCCCGTATAGGAGTGAAGCTTTCTTT. Amino acids: CASSSPYRSEAFF. Looking up the rest from reference TRBV19 and TRBJ1-1 gives the full variable domain: DGGITQSPKYLFRKEGQNVTLSCEQNLNHDAMYWYRQDPGQGLRLIYYSQIVNDFQKGDIAEGYSVSREKKESFPLTVTSAQKNPTAFYLCASSSPYRSEAFFGQGTRLTVV.

The rearrangement joins TRBV7-3 to TRBJ2-3, with no clear D. The CDR3 spans 14 residues. CDR1 is SGHTA, CDR2 FQGTGA, per germline. V was trimmed by 5 bases and J by 6 bases, leaving 15 bases between them. The chain's CDR3 is CASSPQPGSDTQYF. The CDR3 nucleotides read TGTGCCAGCAGCCCCCAGCCGGGTTCGGATACGCAGTATTTT.

This clone was counted once. The genes are TRBV29-1 and TRBJ1-1; 11 bases map to TRBD1. V trimming: 5 bases; J trimming: 5 bases; junction bases outside the gene matches: 4. Germline V CDR1 and CDR2: SQVTM, ANQGSEA. This CDR3 is 13 amino acids long. CDR3 residues: CSVRTGGDTEAFF. The CDR3 DNA reads as TGCAGCGTTCGGACAGGGGGCGATACTGAAGCTTTCTTT.

The V call is TRBV19, the J call TRBJ2-7; TRBD1 might be the D (6 bases). The germline gives CDR1 LNHDA, CDR2 SQIVND (reference sequence). The V end lost 3 bases, the J end lost 3 bases, and 12 bases lay between the germline ends. The CDR3 length is 14 residues. The CDR3 loop reads CASSIRDTVYEQYF. CDR3 in DNA: TGTGCCAGTAGTATTCGGGACACAGTCTACGAGCAGTACTTC.

The V gene is TRBV6-4, the J gene TRBJ2-6; 12 bases line up with TRBD2. CDR3 size: 18 residues. From germline, CDR1 is MRHNA and CDR2 SNTAGT. J lost 1 base, V lost 5 bases, and 6 bases had no gene match. Written as DNA, the CDR3 is TGTGCCAGCAGTCCCGGACTAGCGGGGCCGTCTGGGGCCAACGTCCTGACTTTC. This gives the protein CASSPGLAGPSGANVLTF.

This chain links TRBV15 with TRBJ2-5; possible D gene TRBD2, 6 bases. This CDR3 contains 14 residues. Germline V CDR1 and CDR2: LNHNV, YYDKDF (reference sequence). The V end lost 1 base, the J end lost 1 base, and 7 bases lay between the germline ends. CDR3 protein: CATSRAGVQETQYF. For the CDR3, the DNA is TGTGCCACCAGCAGAGCGGGAGTCCAAGAGACCCAGTACTTC.

The chain carries TRBV7-9 and TRBJ2-7; no reliable D call. The CDR3 has 12 residues. Germline V gene sequence: CDR1 SEHNR, CDR2 FQNEAQ (reference sequence). Trimming removed 1 base at V and 6 bases at J, with 7 bases between. As DNA, the CDR3 is TGTGCCAGCAGCTTAGAGGGTGGCGAGCAGTACTTC. Its protein product is CASSLEGGEQYF.

This clone was counted a few times. This chain connects TRBV10-2 to TRBJ2-7; D might be TRBD1 (5 bases). Trimming took 7 bases from V and 2 from J, leaving 9 bases between them. From germline, CDR1 is WSHSY and CDR2 SAAADI. The CDR3 runs to 12 residues. CDR3: CASTPTAYEQYF. The CDR3 nucleotides read TGCGCCAGCACGCCGACAGCCTACGAGCAGTACTTC.

The genes are TRBV6-5 and TRBJ2-5; D might be TRBD1 or TRBD2, each matching 6 bases. The CDR3 extends over 15 amino acids. Trimming removed 6 bases from V and 5 bases from J, with 19 bases in between. Germline-derived CDR1 and CDR2 are MNHEY and SVGAGI. The DNA of the CDR3 is TGTGCCAGCAGGGACGTTCGGGGGCGCGGGGAGACCCAGTACTTC. It yields the protein CASRDVRGRGETQYF.

The chain joins TRBV11-2 to TRBJ2-7; D ambiguous. The CDR3 runs to 12 residues. V shed 5 bases and J shed 4 bases, with 9 bases lying between them. Germline V gives CDR1 SGHAT, CDR2 FQNNGV. This CDR3 is CASSGDGYEQYF. Here the CDR3 DNA reads TGTGCCAGCAGCGGCGACGGATACGAGCAGTACTTC.

The genes are TRBV7-9 and TRBJ2-2; perhaps TRBD2 as D (6 bases). Germline CDR1 is SEHNR and CDR2 is FQNEAQ (reference sequence). The CDR3 extends over 14 amino acids. The ends were cut back, 3 bases at V and 6 bases at J, with 11 bases in the middle. The CDR3: CASSLGGDAGELFF. The CDR3 coding sequence is TGTGCCAGCAGCTTGGGGGGTGACGCCGGGGAGCTGTTTTTT.

This clone was detected a few times. The chain couples TRBV27 to TRBJ2-1, with D perhaps matching TRBD1 (6 bases). The germline CDR1 and CDR2 sequences are MNHEY and SMNVEV (reference sequence). The ends were cut back, 0 bases at V and 7 bases at J, with 13 bases in the middle. This CDR3 contains 15 residues. The CDR3 protein is CASSLSGGSGNEQFF. The DNA for the CDR3 is TGTGCCAGCAGTTTATCAGGGGGAAGTGGTAATGAGCAGTTCTTC.

The V and J genes are TRBV14 and TRBJ2-7; D not certain. CDR1 and CDR2 (germline): SGHDN, FVKESK. This CDR3 has 16 amino acids. Trimming left V 0 bases short and J 1 base short, with 13 bases between. CDR3 residues: CASSQDEIRASYEQYF. The CDR3 nucleotides read TGTGCCAGCAGCCAAGATGAGATTCGGGCGTCCTACGAGCAGTACTTC.

This chain connects TRBV20-1 to TRBJ1-2; D gene uncertain. This CDR3 is built from 11 residues. Looked up from germline, CDR1 is DFQATT and CDR2 is SNEGSKA (reference sequence). Deletions cut 3 bases from V and 4 bases from J, with 6 bases between. The CDR3 here is CSASSLYGYTF. DNA for the CDR3: TGCAGTGCTAGCTCTCTCTATGGCTACACCTTC.

The J gene is TRBJ2-3, the V gene TRBV9; D gene ambiguous. The CDR3 is 14 residues long. CDR1 and CDR2 (germline): SGDLS, YYNGEE. Trimming pared 0 bases from V and 1 base from J, leaving 6 bases between. The CDR3 reads CASSVGPRTDTQYF. Written as DNA, the CDR3 is TGTGCCAGCAGCGTAGGGCCCCGCACAGATACGCAGTATTTT. Variable domain in full (rest from reference TRBV9 and TRBJ2-3): DSGVTQTPKHLITATGQRVTLRCSPRSGDLSVYWYQQSLDQGLQFLIQYYNGEERAKGNILERFSAQQFPDLHSELNLSSLELGDSALYFCASSVGPRTDTQYFGPGTRLTVL.

This clone was observed a few times. This chain joins TRBV14 and TRBJ2-7; 12 nucleotides line up with TRBD2. The V gene's germline CDR1 is SGHDN and CDR2 FVKESK. This CDR3 is built from 16 residues. Unmatched junction bases numbered 7, after V lost 1 base and J lost 6 bases. CDR3 residues: CASSQVRLAGAGEQYF. For the CDR3, the DNA is TGTGCCAGCAGCCAAGTACGACTAGCGGGAGCCGGCGAGCAGTACTTC.